This T cell receptor (beta chain) was found in a study of cytomegalovirus exposure and HLA in healthy donors. Primers: 60 Vbeta forward and 13 Jbeta reverse. Clones were sequenced by immunoSEQ multiplex PCR, and TCRdb holds only the in-frame ones, with some missing. Of a few hundred thousand clones listed, about 80% are singletons. CDR3 size: 13 residues. CDR1 is SGHTA and CDR2 is FQGNSA in the germline V gene. V was clipped by 5 bases and J by 2 bases, with 9 bases between them. The clonotype originates from a man in his forties or fifties in good health and CMV-seronegative. Sequenced material: PBMCs. V is TRBV7-2 and J is TRBJ2-5, with D perhaps TRBD2 (5 bases). The CDR3 is CASSPTRQETQYF. The CDR3 bases are TGTGCCAGCAGCCCCACTAGACAAGAGACCCAGTACTTC.